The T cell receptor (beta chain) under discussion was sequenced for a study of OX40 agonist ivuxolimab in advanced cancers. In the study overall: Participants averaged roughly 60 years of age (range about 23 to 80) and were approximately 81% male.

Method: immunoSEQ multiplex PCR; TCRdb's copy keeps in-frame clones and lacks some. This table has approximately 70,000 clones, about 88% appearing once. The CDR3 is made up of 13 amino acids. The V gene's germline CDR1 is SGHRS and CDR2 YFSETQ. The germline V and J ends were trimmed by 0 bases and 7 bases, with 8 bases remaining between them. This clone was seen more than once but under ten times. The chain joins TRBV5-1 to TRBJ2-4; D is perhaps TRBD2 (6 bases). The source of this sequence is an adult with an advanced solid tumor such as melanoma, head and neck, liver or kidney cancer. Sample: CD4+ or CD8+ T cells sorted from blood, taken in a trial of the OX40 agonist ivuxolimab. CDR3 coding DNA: TGCGCCAGCAGCTTGGGACTAGAGAACATTCAGTACTTC. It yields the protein CASSLGLENIQYF.